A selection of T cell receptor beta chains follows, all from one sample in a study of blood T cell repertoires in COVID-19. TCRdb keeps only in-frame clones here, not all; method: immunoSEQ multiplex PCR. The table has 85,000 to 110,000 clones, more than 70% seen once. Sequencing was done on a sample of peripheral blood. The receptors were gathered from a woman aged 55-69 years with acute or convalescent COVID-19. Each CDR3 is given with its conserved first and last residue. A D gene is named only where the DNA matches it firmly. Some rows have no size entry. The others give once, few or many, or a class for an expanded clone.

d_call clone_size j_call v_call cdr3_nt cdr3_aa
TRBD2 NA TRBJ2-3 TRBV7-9 TGTGCCAGCAGCTTAGCTACTCTAGCGGGAATAGATACGCAGTATTTT CASSLATLAGIDTQYF
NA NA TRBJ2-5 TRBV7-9 TGTGCCAGCAGCTTAGCGGGGGGAAGCCAGTACTTC CASSLAGGSQYF
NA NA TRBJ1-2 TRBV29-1 TGCAGCGTTGTCATCAGGGGTGGCGGCTACACCTTC CSVVIRGGGYTF
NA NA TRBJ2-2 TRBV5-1 TGCGCCAGCAGCCCCCTCCCGGCGGGGGCCCCTATAACCGGGGAGCTGTTTTTT CASSPLPAGAPITGELFF
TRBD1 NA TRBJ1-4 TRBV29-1 TGCAGCGTTACGACAGGGGGAATTAATGAAAAACTGTTTTTT CSVTTGGINEKLFF
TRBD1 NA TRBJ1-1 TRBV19 TGTGCCAGTAGAGAACAGGGGGCTAGCACTGAAGCTTTCTTT CASREQGASTEAFF
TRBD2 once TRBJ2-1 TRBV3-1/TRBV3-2 TGTGCCAGCAGCATTAGCGGGAGGGGTACAGATGAGCAGTTCTTC CASSISGRGTDEQFF
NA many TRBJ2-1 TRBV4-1 TGCGCCAGCAGCGAAGGCGGAGACTACAATGAGCAGTTCTTC CASSEGGDYNEQFF
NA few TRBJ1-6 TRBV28 TGTGCCAGCAGTTTGGAGGACGGGGACATATATAATTCACCCCTCCACTTT CASSLEDGDIYNSPLHF
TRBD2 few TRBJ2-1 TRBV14 TGTGCCAGCAGCCCTGGGGCAATCGCGGGGGTCGGTGAGCAGTTCTTC CASSPGAIAGVGEQFF
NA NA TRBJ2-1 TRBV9 TGTGCCAGCAGCGTAGGCGGGTTGAACTACAATGAGCAGTTCTTC CASSVGGLNYNEQFF
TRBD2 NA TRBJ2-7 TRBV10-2 TGCGCCAGCAGTGAGCTCGGACTAGCGAGCTCCTACGAGCAGTACTTC CASSELGLASSYEQYF
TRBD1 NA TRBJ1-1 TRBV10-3 TGTGCCACACAGGGGGCAAACACTGAAGCTTTCTTT CATQGANTEAFF
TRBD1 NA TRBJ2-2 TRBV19 TGTGCCAGCTCGGACAGGGGGCTTATCGGGGAGCTGTTTTTT CASSDRGLIGELFF
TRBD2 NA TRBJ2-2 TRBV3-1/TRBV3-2 TGTGCCAGCATCCTACCGGGACTAGCGGTGAACACCGGGGAGCTGTTTTTT CASILPGLAVNTGELFF
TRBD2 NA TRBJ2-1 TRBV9 TGTGCCAGCAGCGTAGTGAGCGGGAGTTTATCCTACAATGAGCAGTTCTTC CASSVVSGSLSYNEQFF
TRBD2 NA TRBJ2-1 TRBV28 TGTGCCAGCAGTCCTAGCGGGGAAATCTACAATGAGCAGTTCTTC CASSPSGEIYNEQFF
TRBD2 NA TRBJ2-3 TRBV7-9 TGTGCCAGCAGCTTGTGGACTAGCGGGGTCAAAGATACGCAGTATTTT CASSLWTSGVKDTQYF
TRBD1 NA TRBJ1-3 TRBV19 TGTGCCAGTAGTACAAGACAGGGAGGAGTGGGAAACACCATATATTTT CASSTRQGGVGNTIYF
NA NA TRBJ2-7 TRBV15 TGTGCCACCAGCCGGCGGGGGCGAAAGGACGAGCAGTACTTC CATSRRGRKDEQYF
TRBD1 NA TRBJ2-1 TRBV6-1 TGTGCCAGCAGTGAAAGGGGTGTTGGACAGGGGGCAAATGAGCAGTTCTTC CASSERGVGQGANEQFF
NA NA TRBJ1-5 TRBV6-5 TGTGCCAGCAGTCGCGCCAATCAGCCCCAGCATTTT CASSRANQPQHF
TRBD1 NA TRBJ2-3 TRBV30 TGTGCCTGGAGTCCCCGGACAGGGGGCGGGAGATGGACAGATACGCAGTATTTT CAWSPRTGGGRWTDTQYF
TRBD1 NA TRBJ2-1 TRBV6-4 TGTGCCAGCAGTGACACAGACAGGGGGGCTCAGTTCTTC CASSDTDRGAQFF
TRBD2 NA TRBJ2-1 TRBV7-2 TGTGCCAGCAGCTTAGATAGCGGGAGTCTCAATGAGCAGTTCTTC CASSLDSGSLNEQFF
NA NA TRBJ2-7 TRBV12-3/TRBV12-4 TGTGCCAGCAGCGCGGACACAACCTACGAGCAGTACTTC CASSADTTYEQYF
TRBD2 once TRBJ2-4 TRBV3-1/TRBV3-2 TGTGCCAGCAGTCCCGGACTAGCGGGAGCGGCCAAAAACATTCAGTACTTC CASSPGLAGAAKNIQYF
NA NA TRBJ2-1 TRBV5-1 TGCGCCAGCAGCGGGGGACAATACAATGAGCAGTTCTTC CASSGGQYNEQFF
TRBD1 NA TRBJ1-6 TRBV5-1 TGCGCCAGCAGCTTGTGGGGACAGGGGAATTCACCCCTCCACTTT CASSLWGQGNSPLHF
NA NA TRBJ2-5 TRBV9 TGTGCCAGCAGCGATCGGACCGGACAGGGAGGGGGAGAGACCCAGTACTTC CASSDRTGQGGGETQYF
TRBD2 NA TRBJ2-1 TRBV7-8 TGTGCCAGCAGCGCGGAGGGGCTAGCGGTTTTGGGAAATGAGCAGTTCTTC CASSAEGLAVLGNEQFF
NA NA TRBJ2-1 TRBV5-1 TGCGCCAGCAGCTTGTCCCCTAGCTCCTACAATGAGCAGTTCTTC CASSLSPSSYNEQFF
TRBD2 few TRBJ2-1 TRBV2 TGTGCCAGCTCTTACACTAGCGGGGGTTACAATGAGCAGTTCTTC CASSYTSGGYNEQFF
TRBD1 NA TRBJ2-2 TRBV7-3 TGTGCCAGCAGTTCCCGACAGGGACCCGGGGAGCTGTTTTTT CASSSRQGPGELFF
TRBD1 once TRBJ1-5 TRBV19 TGTGCCAGTAGTGTAACAGGGGGCGGATATCAGCCCCAGCATTTT CASSVTGGGYQPQHF
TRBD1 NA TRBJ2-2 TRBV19 TGTGCCAGTGGGTCAGGACAGGGTACCGGGGAGCTGTTTTTT CASGSGQGTGELFF
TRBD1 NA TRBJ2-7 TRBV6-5 TGTGCCAGCAGTCGACAGGGGAGTGGCTACGAGCAGTACTTC CASSRQGSGYEQYF
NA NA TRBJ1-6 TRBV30 TGTGCCTGGAGTGTATCGGATTCACCCCTCCACTTT CAWSVSDSPLHF
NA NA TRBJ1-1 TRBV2 TGTGCCAGCGGGCCAGGGATGGGAGCTTTCTTT CASGPGMGAFF
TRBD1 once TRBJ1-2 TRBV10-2 TGCGCCAGCAGTGAGTTGGACAGGGCTGGCTACACCTTC CASSELDRAGYTF
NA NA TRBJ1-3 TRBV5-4 TGTGCCAGCAGCTTGGTACAGGGAAGTGACACCATATATTTT CASSLVQGSDTIYF
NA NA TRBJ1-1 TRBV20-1 TGCAGTGTCCCCGGGAATGAAGCTTTCTTT CSVPGNEAFF
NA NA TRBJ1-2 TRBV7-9 TGTGCCAGCAGCTTAGAAACCGCAGGGTCCCAAGGCTACACCTTC CASSLETAGSQGYTF
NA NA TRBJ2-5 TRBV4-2 TGTGCCAGCAGCCAAGGAGGACTCCAAGAGACCCAGTACTTC CASSQGGLQETQYF
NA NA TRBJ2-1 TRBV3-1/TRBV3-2 TGTGCCAGCAGCAGGTGGCTAGTACCTAGCAATGAGCAGTTCTTC CASSRWLVPSNEQFF
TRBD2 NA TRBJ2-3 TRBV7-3 TGTGCCAGCAGCATCACTGGGGGGGCAGATACGCAGTATTTT CASSITGGADTQYF
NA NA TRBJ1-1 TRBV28 TGTGCCAGCAGCTTACCCGCGACTTCAAAAGCTTTCTTT CASSLPATSKAFF
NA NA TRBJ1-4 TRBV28 TGTGCCAGCAGTGCAGGAGGCGTAGGTGAAAAACTGTTTTTT CASSAGGVGEKLFF
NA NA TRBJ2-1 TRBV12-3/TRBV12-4 TGTGCCAGCAGTCCCTACGCCAAGCAGTTCTTC CASSPYAKQFF
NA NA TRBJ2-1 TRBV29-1 TGCAGCGCCCCCCTGTTTATTGGGGCCAATGAGCAGTTCTTC CSAPLFIGANEQFF
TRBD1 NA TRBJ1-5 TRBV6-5 TGTGCCAGCCATCCGACAGGGGGAGGTCAGCCCCAGCATTTT CASHPTGGGQPQHF